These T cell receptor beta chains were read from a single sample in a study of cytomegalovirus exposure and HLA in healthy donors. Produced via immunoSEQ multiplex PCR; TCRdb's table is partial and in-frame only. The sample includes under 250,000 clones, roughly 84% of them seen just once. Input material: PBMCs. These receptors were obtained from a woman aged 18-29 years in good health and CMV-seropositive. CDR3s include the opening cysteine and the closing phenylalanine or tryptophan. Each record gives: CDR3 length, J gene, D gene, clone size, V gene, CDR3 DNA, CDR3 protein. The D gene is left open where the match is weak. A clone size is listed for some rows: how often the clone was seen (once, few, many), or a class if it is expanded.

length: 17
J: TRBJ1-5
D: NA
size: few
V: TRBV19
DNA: TGTGCCAGTAATATGTTGACTGGGGGGAGTGGGGATCAGCCCCAGCATTTT
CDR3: CASNMLTGGSGDQPQHF

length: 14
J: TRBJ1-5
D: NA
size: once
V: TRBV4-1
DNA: TGCGCCAGCAGCCAAGACCACTATAATCAGCCCCAGCATTTT
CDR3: CASSQDHYNQPQHF

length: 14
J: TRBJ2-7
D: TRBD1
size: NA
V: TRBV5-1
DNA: TGCGCCAGCAGCCCCGGGACAGGCGACTACGAGCAGTACTTC
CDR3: CASSPGTGDYEQYF

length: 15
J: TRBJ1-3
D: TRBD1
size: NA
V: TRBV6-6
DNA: TGTGCCAGCAGCCGTAACAGGGGGCGAGGAAACACCATATATTTT
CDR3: CASSRNRGRGNTIYF

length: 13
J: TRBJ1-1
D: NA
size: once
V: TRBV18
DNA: TGTGCCAGCTCGCGGGGAGGGAACACTGAAGCTTTCTTT
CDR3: CASSRGGNTEAFF

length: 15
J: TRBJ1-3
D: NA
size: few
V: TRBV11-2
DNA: TGTGCCAGCAGCCCCCTTAAGGGGCCCGGCAACACCATATATTTT
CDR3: CASSPLKGPGNTIYF

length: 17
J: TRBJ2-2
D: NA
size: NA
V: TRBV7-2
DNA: TGTGCCAGCAGCCCAAACACCGGGAGCTTGGGGACCGGGGAGCTGTTTTTT
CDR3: CASSPNTGSLGTGELFF

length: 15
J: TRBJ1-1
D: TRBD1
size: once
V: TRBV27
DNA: TGTGCCAGCAGTTCTGGACAGGGGGCAGAAGTGGAAGCTTTCTTT
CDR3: CASSSGQGAEVEAFF

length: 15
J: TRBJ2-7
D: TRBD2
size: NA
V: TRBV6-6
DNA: TGTGCCAGCAGGGGAACTAGCGACCGCTCCTACGAGCAGTACTTC
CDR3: CASRGTSDRSYEQYF

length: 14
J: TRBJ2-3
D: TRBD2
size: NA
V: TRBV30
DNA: TGTGCCTGGTTACCAGCGGGAGGGATAGATACGCAGTATTTT
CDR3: CAWLPAGGIDTQYF

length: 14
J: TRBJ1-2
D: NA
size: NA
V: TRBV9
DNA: TGTGCCAGCAGCCTAGGTAGGGGTGGCTATGGCTACACCTTC
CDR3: CASSLGRGGYGYTF

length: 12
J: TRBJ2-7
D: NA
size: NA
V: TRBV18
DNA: TGTGCCAGCTCACCACACGGGATCGAGCAGTACTTC
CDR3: CASSPHGIEQYF

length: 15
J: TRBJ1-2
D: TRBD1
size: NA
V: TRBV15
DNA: TGTGCCACCAGCAGAGAACAACAGGGGCTCTATGGCTACACCTTC
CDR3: CATSREQQGLYGYTF

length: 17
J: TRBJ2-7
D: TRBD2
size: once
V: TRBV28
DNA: TGTGCCAGCAGTCCGCCGGGGCTAGCGGATAGCTCCTACGAGCAGTACTTC
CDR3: CASSPPGLADSSYEQYF

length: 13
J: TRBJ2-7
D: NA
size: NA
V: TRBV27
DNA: TGTGCCAGCAGCGGCGGGGATCCTTACGAGCAGTACTTC
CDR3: CASSGGDPYEQYF

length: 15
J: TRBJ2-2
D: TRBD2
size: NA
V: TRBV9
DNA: TGTGCCAGCAGCGTAGAAGGGACTAGGTCCGGGGAGCTGTTTTTT
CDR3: CASSVEGTRSGELFF

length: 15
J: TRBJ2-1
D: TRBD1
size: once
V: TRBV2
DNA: TGTGCCAGCAGTCGGGACAGGGGGAGCTACAATGAGCAGTTCTTC
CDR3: CASSRDRGSYNEQFF